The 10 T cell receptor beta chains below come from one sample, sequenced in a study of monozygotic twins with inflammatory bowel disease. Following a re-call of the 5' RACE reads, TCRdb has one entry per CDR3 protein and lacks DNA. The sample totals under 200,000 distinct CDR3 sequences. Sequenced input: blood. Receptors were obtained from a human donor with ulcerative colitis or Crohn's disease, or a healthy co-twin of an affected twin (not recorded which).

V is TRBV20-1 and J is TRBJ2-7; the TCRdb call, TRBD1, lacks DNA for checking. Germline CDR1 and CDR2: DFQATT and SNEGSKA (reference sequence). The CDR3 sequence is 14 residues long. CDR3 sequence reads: CSARVPRAASEQYF.

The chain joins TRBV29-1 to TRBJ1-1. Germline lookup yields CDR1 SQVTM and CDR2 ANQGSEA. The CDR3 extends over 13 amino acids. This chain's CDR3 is CSVERRLNTEAFF.

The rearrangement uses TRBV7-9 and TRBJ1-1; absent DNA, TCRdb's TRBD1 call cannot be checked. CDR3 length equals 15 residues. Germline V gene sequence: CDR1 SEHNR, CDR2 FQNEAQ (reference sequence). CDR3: CASSSSGGAGTEAFF.

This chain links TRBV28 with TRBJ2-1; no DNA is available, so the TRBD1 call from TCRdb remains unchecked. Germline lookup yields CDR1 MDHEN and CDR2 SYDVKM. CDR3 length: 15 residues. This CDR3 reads CASSPPWRTLYEQFF.

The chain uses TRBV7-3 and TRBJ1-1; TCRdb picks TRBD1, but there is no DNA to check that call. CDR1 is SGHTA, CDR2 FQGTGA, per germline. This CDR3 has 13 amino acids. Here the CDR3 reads CASSSSGFTEAFF.

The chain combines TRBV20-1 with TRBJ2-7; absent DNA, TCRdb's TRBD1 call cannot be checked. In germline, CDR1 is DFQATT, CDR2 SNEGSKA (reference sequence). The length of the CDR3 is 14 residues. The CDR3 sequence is CSASRGGAFYEQYF.

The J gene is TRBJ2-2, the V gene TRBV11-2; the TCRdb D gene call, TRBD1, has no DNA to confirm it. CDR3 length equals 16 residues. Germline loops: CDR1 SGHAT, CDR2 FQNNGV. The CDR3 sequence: CASSQGHTMNTGELFF.

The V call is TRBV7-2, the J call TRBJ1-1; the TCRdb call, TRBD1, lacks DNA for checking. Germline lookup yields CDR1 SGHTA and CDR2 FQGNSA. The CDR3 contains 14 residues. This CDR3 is CASSAGISNTEAFF.

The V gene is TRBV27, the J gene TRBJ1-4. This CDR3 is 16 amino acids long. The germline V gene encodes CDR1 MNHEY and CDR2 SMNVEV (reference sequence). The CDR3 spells CASSRRGETTNEKLFF.

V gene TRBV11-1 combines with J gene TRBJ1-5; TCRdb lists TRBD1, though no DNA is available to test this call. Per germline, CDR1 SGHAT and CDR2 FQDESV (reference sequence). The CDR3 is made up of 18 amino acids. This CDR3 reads CASSRSRQGRPSNQPQHF.